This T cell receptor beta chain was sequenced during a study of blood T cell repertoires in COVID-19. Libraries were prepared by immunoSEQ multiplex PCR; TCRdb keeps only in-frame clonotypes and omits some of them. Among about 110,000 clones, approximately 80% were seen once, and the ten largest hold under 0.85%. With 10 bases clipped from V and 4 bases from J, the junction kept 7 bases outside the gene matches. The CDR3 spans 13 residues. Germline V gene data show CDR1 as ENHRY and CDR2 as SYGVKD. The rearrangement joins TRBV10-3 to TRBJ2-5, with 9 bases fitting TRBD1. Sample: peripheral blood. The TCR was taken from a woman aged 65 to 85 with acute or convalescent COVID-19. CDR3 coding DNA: TGTGCCACTACCACAGGGGGCCGAGAGACCCAGTACTTC. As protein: CATTTGGRETQYF.